This T cell receptor (beta chain) originates from a study of glioma-infiltrating T cells after dendritic cell vaccination. Per germline, CDR1 MNHNS and CDR2 SASEGT. The V gene end was trimmed by 6 bases and the J gene end by 8 bases; junction bases not matched to a gene: 15. The CDR3 has 15 amino acids. Time point of the sample: after dendritic cell vaccination, including at tumor progression/relapse. Method: immunoSEQ multiplex PCR; TCRdb's copy keeps in-frame clones and lacks some. The sample contains roughly 100,000 clones, around 90% of which appear only once. This specimen was blood, taken after dendritic cell vaccination. V and J are TRBV6-1 and TRBJ1-2; TRBD1 agrees at 7 bases. This TCR was sampled from a human donor with glioblastoma. CDR3 bases: TGTGCCAGCAGAGCGACAGGGTCCCTCTTAGAAGGCTACACCTTC. Protein product: CASRATGSLLEGYTF.